This T cell receptor beta chain was identified during a study of T cells after yellow fever vaccination. The CDR3 runs 15 residues. Trimming shortened V by 4 bases and J by 2 bases, and 15 bases separated the two germline ends. Germline V gene sequence: CDR1 SGHNT, CDR2 YYREEE (reference sequence). TCRdb recomputed calls from the 5' RACE reads with MiXCR, one row per CDR3 protein. Altogether 340,000 or so distinct CDR3 sequences are present, under 15% being singletons, with the ten largest covering 3.2%. This specimen consisted of CD4+ T cells sorted from PBMCs, obtained 15 days after the yellow fever booster vaccination. The chain employs TRBV5-4 and TRBJ2-5; perhaps TRBD1 as D (5 bases). The sequence derives from a man in his late teens or twenties who received the YFV17D yellow fever vaccine. The CDR3 coding sequence is TGTGCCAGCAGCAACAAGCAGGGTCATCAAGAGACCCAGTACTTC. Translated: CASSNKQGHQETQYF.